A selection of T cell receptor beta chains follows, all from one sample in a study of vaccination and CD4 T cells after COVID-19. These receptors have no identified antigens. Each CDR3 protein is one row after TCRdb ran MiXCR on the PCR reads. The sample contains 5,500 to 6,500 distinct CDR3 sequences, roughly 27% of which appear only once. Sample: CD4+ T cells from blood, cultured in vitro. These receptor sequences come from a human donor in good health. Both conserved end residues are part of each CDR3. A D gene is named only where the DNA matches it firmly. Only part of the rows carry a size: once, few, many, or a class if the clone is expanded.

V	D	J	size	DNA	CDR3
TRBV6-5	TRBD2	TRBJ2-7	-	TGTGCCAGCAGTTACACTCTAGCGGGGGGCCGGAGTAAGCAGTACTTC	CASSYTLAGGRSKQYF
TRBV2	-	TRBJ1-5	few	TGTGCCAGCAGTGAAAGGGGCGGGGCGGATAGCAATCAGCCCCAGCATTTT	CASSERGGADSNQPQHF
TRBV2	-	TRBJ2-7	few	TGTGCCAGTAGTACAGGGAACTCTTGGGAGCAGTACTTC	CASSTGNSWEQYF
TRBV2	TRBD2	TRBJ2-5	-	TGTGCCAGCACGGGACTAGCGGGGGGTTCAGAGATCCAGTACTTC	CASTGLAGGSEIQYF
TRBV10-1	-	TRBJ2-1	few	TGCGCCAGCAGTTCGCATTACGAGCAGTTCTTC	CASSSHYEQFF
TRBV7-9	-	TRBJ1-1	-	TGTGCCAGCAGCTACCGGGGGGACACTGAAGCTTTCTTT	CASSYRGDTEAFF
TRBV6-5	-	TRBJ2-7	-	TGTGCCAGCAGTTGGGGCAGGGGAATATCCGAGCAGTACTTC	CASSWGRGISEQYF
TRBV25-1	TRBD1	TRBJ1-2	-	TGTGCCAGCACCTCTTCAGGGGGATTTTATGGCTACACCTTC	CASTSSGGFYGYTF
TRBV6-5	-	TRBJ2-2	-	TGTGCCAGCAGTTACGACAGTCACACCGGGGAGCTGTTTTTT	CASSYDSHTGELFF
TRBV6-4	-	TRBJ2-1	few	TGTGCCAGCAGTATGAGGGGATCGGGTTTGAGGAATGAGCAGTTCTTC	CASSMRGSGLRNEQFF
TRBV20-1	-	TRBJ1-2	few	TGCAGTGCTATTTCGGGGGGCACCTATGGCTACACCTTC	CSAISGGTYGYTF
TRBV2	-	TRBJ2-5	medium-sized	TGTGCCAGCAGTGAGGTGGGTGGGGAGACCCAGTACTTC	CASSEVGGETQYF
TRBV5-4	-	TRBJ1-2	few	TGTGCCAGCAGCTTGGGGGCAGGGGTCCCTTCAAGAGGCTACACCTTC	CASSLGAGVPSRGYTF
TRBV6-5	TRBD1	TRBJ2-1	-	TGTGCCAGCAGTTACGTCACAGGGGGTAGGAGTGGTGAGCAGTTCTTC	CASSYVTGGRSGEQFF
TRBV6-1	-	TRBJ1-5	medium-sized	TGTGCCAGCACCCTACAGCCGGGGAGTGGTCAGCCCCAGCATTTT	CASTLQPGSGQPQHF
TRBV20-1	-	TRBJ1-2	medium-sized	TGCAGTGCCATTCCAGCGTCTATAATCGGCTACACCTTC	CSAIPASIIGYTF
TRBV19	TRBD1	TRBJ2-7	-	TGTGCCAGTAGTTCCCCGGACAGGGGGATAGAGCAGTACTTC	CASSSPDRGIEQYF
TRBV6-5	-	TRBJ2-5	-	TGTGCCAGCAGTTACGGCCAAGAGACCCAGTACTTC	CASSYGQETQYF
TRBV2	-	TRBJ2-3	few	TGTGCCAGCAGTGTAGGGCCTAGCACAGATACGCAGTATTTT	CASSVGPSTDTQYF
TRBV14	-	TRBJ2-5	-	TGTGCCAGCAGCCTAGGCGGGGCGTCGACCCAGTACTTC	CASSLGGASTQYF
TRBV20-1	TRBD1	TRBJ1-5	medium-sized	TGCAGTGCATATGGACAGGGAAATCAGCCCCAGCATTTT	CSAYGQGNQPQHF
TRBV21-1	-	TRBJ1-6	few	TGTGCCAGCAGCAAAGGCCCTTGGAATCTCTCGACCAATTCACCCCTCCACTTT	CASSKGPWNLSTNSPLHF
TRBV15	-	TRBJ1-1	medium-sized	TGTGCCACCAGCAGACTATTGGACACTGAAGCTTTCTTT	CATSRLLDTEAFF
TRBV18	TRBD1	TRBJ1-5	-	TGTGCCAGCTCATCGGGACAGGGGGGTCAGCCCCAGCATTTT	CASSSGQGGQPQHF
TRBV5-1	TRBD1	TRBJ1-1	-	TGCGCCAGCAGCTTGTGGGCAGGGGGAGACCCTGAAGCTTTCTTT	CASSLWAGGDPEAFF
TRBV2	-	TRBJ1-2	few	TGTGCCAGCAGTGTGATAGTTTCCTATGGCTACACCTTC	CASSVIVSYGYTF
TRBV7-2	-	TRBJ2-7	few	TGTGCCAGCAGCTCAAGTCATGGTCTGCAGTACTTC	CASSSSHGLQYF
TRBV2	TRBD2	TRBJ2-5	-	TGTGCCAGCATAGCTAGCGGGGTCTCAGAGACCCAGTACTTC	CASIASGVSETQYF
TRBV20-1	TRBD2	TRBJ2-1	-	TGCAGCAGGACAGGGAATGGAGCGGGGGGGCCTAATGAGCAGTTCTTC	CSRTGNGAGGPNEQFF
TRBV20-1	TRBD2	TRBJ2-1	-	TGCAGTGCTCCTCCTAGCGGGGGGTATAATGAGCAGTTCTTC	CSAPPSGGYNEQFF
TRBV30	-	TRBJ2-5	-	TGTGCCTGGAGTGTACAGGGAGAGACCCAGTACTTC	CAWSVQGETQYF
TRBV7-3	-	TRBJ1-1	-	TGTGCCAGCAGCCCGAGCGGCGTAGGAGGGTCCACTGAAGCTTTCTTT	CASSPSGVGGSTEAFF
TRBV15	-	TRBJ1-1	medium-sized	TGTGCCACCAGCAGGGCGGGACACCCGGACACTGAAGCTTTCTTT	CATSRAGHPDTEAFF
TRBV6-5	-	TRBJ1-1	-	TGTGCCAGCAGTTACGCACTGGGATCCCGGGGGAACACTGAAGCTTTCTTT	CASSYALGSRGNTEAFF
TRBV6-1	-	TRBJ2-2	few	TGTGCCAGCACTCCGGGACCCCACACCGGGGAGCTGTTTTTT	CASTPGPHTGELFF
TRBV25-1	-	TRBJ1-6	medium-sized	TGTGCCAGCAGTGAAGGGGACTCCAATTCACCCCTCCACTTT	CASSEGDSNSPLHF
TRBV6-1	TRBD1	TRBJ2-5	medium-sized	TGTGCCAGCAGTATCGGACAGGACGCAGGGACCCAGTACTTC	CASSIGQDAGTQYF
TRBV27	-	TRBJ1-6	medium-sized	TGTGCCAGCACTATGGACGTCCAAGCCTCACCCCTCCACTTT	CASTMDVQASPLHF
TRBV20-1	-	TRBJ2-3	-	TGCAGTGCTAGCGAACCCGGGAGAAGCACAGATACGCAGTATTTT	CSASEPGRSTDTQYF
TRBV24-1	TRBD2	TRBJ2-1	few	TGTGCCACCAGTGATTCCGGGACTAGCGGATACAATGAGCAGTTCTTC	CATSDSGTSGYNEQFF
TRBV6-1	TRBD1	TRBJ1-2	-	TGTGCCAGCAGCCGCTTCGCTTACCCAACAGGGGGTGGCTACACCTTC	CASSRFAYPTGGGYTF
TRBV7-2	TRBD1	TRBJ1-1	few	TGTGCCAGCAGCGACGGACAGGCTTTGATGGATACTGAAGCTTTCTTT	CASSDGQALMDTEAFF
TRBV2	-	TRBJ1-5	-	TGTGCCAGCACTCTCGGAGTGGATCAGCCCCAGCATTTT	CASTLGVDQPQHF
TRBV6-7	-	TRBJ1-6	-	TGTGCCAGCATTGTTAGGGGACCCTTACCTAATAATTCACCCCTCCACTTT	CASIVRGPLPNNSPLHF
TRBV6-2/TRBV6-3	TRBD2	TRBJ2-5	few	TGTGCCAGCAGCGGAGCGGGGGGGCAAGAGACCCAGTACTTC	CASSGAGGQETQYF
TRBV7-9	-	TRBJ1-6	medium-sized	TGTGCCAGCAGCTTAGAGCACAGGGAGGCCCTCCACTTT	CASSLEHREALHF
TRBV9	TRBD1	TRBJ2-2	once	TGTGCCAGCAGCGTCGGGACAGTCAACACCGGGGAGCTGTTTTTT	CASSVGTVNTGELFF
TRBV7-3	-	TRBJ2-1	-	TGTGCCAGCAGCTTTGTAAGGGGCGAGCAGTTCTTC	CASSFVRGEQFF
TRBV11-3	TRBD1	TRBJ1-1	-	TGTGCCAGCAGCCTACAGGGGGCGAACACTGAAGCTTTCTTT	CASSLQGANTEAFF
TRBV5-4	-	TRBJ1-2	-	TGTGCCAGCAGCTTGGGCGGGGCTAACTATGGCTACACCTTC	CASSLGGANYGYTF
TRBV29-1	TRBD1	TRBJ2-7	-	TGCAGCGTCGACAGGGGTCCGGACGAGCAGTACTTC	CSVDRGPDEQYF
TRBV27	-	TRBJ1-6	medium-sized	TGTGCCAGCAGTTGGGACGGAGGTTCACCCCTCCACTTT	CASSWDGGSPLHF
TRBV5-1	-	TRBJ1-1	few	TGCGCCAGCAGCTTGGCCGGGACCCTATCACGAGCTTTCTTT	CASSLAGTLSRAFF
TRBV20-1	TRBD2	TRBJ2-3	-	TGCAGGGCCACGTCGGGACTAAAAAACACAGATACGCAGTATTTT	CRATSGLKNTDTQYF
TRBV6-5	TRBD1	TRBJ2-7	-	TGTGCCAGCAGTTACGTCGGACAGGGCTACGAGCAGTACTTC	CASSYVGQGYEQYF
TRBV6-4	-	TRBJ1-5	medium-sized	TGTGCCAGCAGTAACGAAGCTAGTAATCAGCCCCAGCATTTT	CASSNEASNQPQHF
TRBV5-1	-	TRBJ2-3	-	TGCGCCAGCAGCCCTCAGGCATTAAGCACAGATACGCAGTATTTT	CASSPQALSTDTQYF
TRBV10-3	TRBD1	TRBJ1-1	-	TGTGCCATCAGTGAGGTACAGGGGTACGCTGAAGCTTTCTTT	CAISEVQGYAEAFF
TRBV6-1	-	TRBJ2-4	-	TGTGCCCCCCCAGGCATTCAGTACTTC	CAPPGIQYF